These 3 T cell receptor beta chains were sequenced from one sample in a study of cytomegalovirus exposure and HLA in healthy donors. The PCR contained 60 Vbeta and 13 Jbeta primers. This table comes from immunoSEQ multiplex PCR, and its TCRdb copy is limited to in-frame clones, with some not included. The sample consists of around 170,000 clones, roughly 80% of them appearing once. Sequenced sample: PBMCs. The receptors originated from a man in his sixties in good health and CMV-seronegative.

V is TRBV30 and J is TRBJ1-6; 7 bases align to TRBD1. Germline CDR1 GTSNPN, CDR2 SVGIG (reference sequence). V was clipped by 5 bases and J by 5 bases; unmatched bases: 6. This CDR3 has 14 amino acids. CDR3 sequence (DNA): TGTGCCTGGTCGACAGGGATGGATAATTCACCCCTCCACTTT. Amino acid sequence: CAWSTGMDNSPLHF.

This clone came up a few times. The gene calls are TRBV5-1 and TRBJ2-7; 10 positions match TRBD2. V lost 3 bases, J lost 3 bases, and 15 bases stayed unmatched. Germline CDR1 SGHRS, CDR2 YFSETQ. The CDR3 has 18 residues. The CDR3 protein is CASSSSRLAGEYLYEQYF. In DNA, the CDR3 is TGCGCCAGCAGCTCCTCAAGGCTAGCGGGAGAGTACCTCTACGAGCAGTACTTC.

The chain has TRBV10-3 and TRBJ2-7; 12 positions agree with TRBD1. V shed 0 bases, J shed 4 bases, and the junction held 1 base outside the gene matches. The CDR3 has 15 amino acids. Looked up from germline, CDR1 is ENHRY and CDR2 is SYGVKD. The CDR3 DNA sequence: TGTGCCATCAGTGAGTCGGGACAGGGGGCTTACGAGCAGTACTTC. Translation gives CAISESGQGAYEQYF.